This T cell receptor beta chain was sequenced for a study of spatial heterogeneity in lung cancer. Study-level information: The mean occurrence of each unique TCR and UMI combination in raw reads exceeded eight.

This clonotype has ten or more counts. A distinct unique molecular identifier was carried by each TCR cDNA molecule. In TCRdb, the 5' RACE reads were re-called with MiXCR into one record per CDR3 protein. The table records more than 45,000 distinct CDR3 sequences, roughly 5.7% of them present only once. Time point meaning: sample taken at primary tumor resection. This specimen consisted of PBMCs, obtained at surgery. The TCR was taken from a male donor with early-stage non-small cell lung cancer.

In nucleotides, the CDR3 is TGTGCCAGCAGCTCCCGACTAGCGGGAGTGGCAGATACGCAGTATTTT. Its translation: CASSSRLAGVADTQYF. This rearrangement joins TRBV7-2 to TRBJ2-3; TRBD2 matches at 12 bases. With 4 bases clipped from V and 4 bases from J, the junction kept 6 bases outside the gene matches. The CDR3 contains 16 residues. Germline assignment: CDR1 SGHTA and CDR2 FQGNSA.